These T cell receptor beta chains were read from a single sample in a study of neurological immune-mediated disorders. TCRdb re-derived calls from the 5' RACE reads in MiXCR, one entry per CDR3 protein. The table records approximately 30,000 distinct CDR3 sequences, about 13% of them present only once. Sequenced input: PBMCs. These receptors were collected from a woman in her thirties or forties in good health. CDR3s include the opening cysteine and the closing phenylalanine or tryptophan. Each record gives: V gene, J gene, clone size, D gene, CDR3 DNA, CDR3 protein. D genes are given only for firm matches. A clone size is listed for some rows: how often the clone was seen (once, few, many), or a class if it is expanded.

v_call: TRBV5-5; j_call: TRBJ1-4; clone_size: many; d_call: .; cdr3_nt: TGTGCCAGCAGCACAGGACAGACAACTAATGAAAAACTGTTTTTT; cdr3_aa: CASSTGQTTNEKLFF
v_call: TRBV29-1; j_call: TRBJ2-1; clone_size: many; d_call: .; cdr3_nt: TGCAGCGTTGGATCGGGGACGTACGGCTACAATGAGCAGTTCTTC; cdr3_aa: CSVGSGTYGYNEQFF
v_call: TRBV5-1; j_call: TRBJ2-7; clone_size: many; d_call: .; cdr3_nt: TGCGCCAGCAGCTTGGCCCCAGGGGTCTACGAGCAGTACTTC; cdr3_aa: CASSLAPGVYEQYF
v_call: TRBV18; j_call: TRBJ2-5; clone_size: .; d_call: .; cdr3_nt: TGTGCCAGCTCACCCGGAACAGTCCTGAGGGGGACCCAGTACTTC; cdr3_aa: CASSPGTVLRGTQYF
v_call: TRBV7-2; j_call: TRBJ1-3; clone_size: many; d_call: .; cdr3_nt: TGTGCCAGCAGCCCCTGGGAGGGAAGGTCTGGAAACACCATATATTTT; cdr3_aa: CASSPWEGRSGNTIYF
v_call: TRBV7-9; j_call: TRBJ1-5; clone_size: few; d_call: .; cdr3_nt: TGTGCCAGCAGCTTAGGTCCTGGTGGGAAGAGCAATCAGCCCCAGCATTTT; cdr3_aa: CASSLGPGGKSNQPQHF
v_call: TRBV5-4; j_call: TRBJ2-1; clone_size: few; d_call: .; cdr3_nt: TGTGCCAGCAGCTTGGAACCCAACAATGAGCAGTTCTTC; cdr3_aa: CASSLEPNNEQFF
v_call: TRBV25-1; j_call: TRBJ1-4; clone_size: many; d_call: TRBD1; cdr3_nt: TGTGCCAGCACCTGGGGGGACAGGGGTTCTCGTGGTGAAAAACTGTTTTTT; cdr3_aa: CASTWGDRGSRGEKLFF
v_call: TRBV5-1; j_call: TRBJ2-7; clone_size: many; d_call: .; cdr3_nt: TGCGCCAGCAGACAGTCTGATTACGAGCAGTACTTC; cdr3_aa: CASRQSDYEQYF
v_call: TRBV6-2/TRBV6-3; j_call: TRBJ2-6; clone_size: many; d_call: .; cdr3_nt: TGTGCCAGCAGCCGGTGGGGGGCTCCCTCTGGGGCCAACGTCCTGACTTTC; cdr3_aa: CASSRWGAPSGANVLTF
v_call: TRBV20-1; j_call: TRBJ2-3; clone_size: many; d_call: TRBD1; cdr3_nt: TGCAGTGCTAGCGCCGGACAGGGTAACACAGATACGCAGTATTTT; cdr3_aa: CSASAGQGNTDTQYF
v_call: TRBV5-1; j_call: TRBJ1-2; clone_size: many; d_call: .; cdr3_nt: TGCGCCAGCGGGGACACCAGCTATGGCTACACCTTC; cdr3_aa: CASGDTSYGYTF
v_call: TRBV4-1; j_call: TRBJ1-1; clone_size: many; d_call: TRBD1; cdr3_nt: TGCGCCAGCAGCCTCTCTGGGACAGGGAGGGCTGAAGCTTTCTTT; cdr3_aa: CASSLSGTGRAEAFF
v_call: TRBV13; j_call: TRBJ2-7; clone_size: many; d_call: .; cdr3_nt: TGTGCCAGCAGCTCCCGGGACCCCCGGACCCACGAGCAGTACTTC; cdr3_aa: CASSSRDPRTHEQYF
v_call: TRBV3-1; j_call: TRBJ1-2; clone_size: many; d_call: .; cdr3_nt: TGTGCCAGCAGCCAAGCCGCGACAGACTATGGCTACACCTTC; cdr3_aa: CASSQAATDYGYTF
v_call: TRBV29-1; j_call: TRBJ2-3; clone_size: many; d_call: TRBD2; cdr3_nt: TGCAGCGTTGAAGATCTCCTCGGTTCGCGGGAGGGTATCACAGATACGCAGTATTTT; cdr3_aa: CSVEDLLGSREGITDTQYF
v_call: TRBV4-2; j_call: TRBJ2-1; clone_size: many; d_call: .; cdr3_nt: TGTGCCAGCAGCCAAGATTCCGGAAGGGCCTACAATGAGCAGTTCTTC; cdr3_aa: CASSQDSGRAYNEQFF
v_call: TRBV20-1; j_call: TRBJ1-5; clone_size: many; d_call: TRBD1; cdr3_nt: TGCAGTGCTAGAGCTATACAGGGGATAGGCAATCAGCCCCAGCATTTT; cdr3_aa: CSARAIQGIGNQPQHF
v_call: TRBV7-2; j_call: TRBJ2-3; clone_size: .; d_call: .; cdr3_nt: TGTGCCAGCAGCCCCACCACAGATACGCAGTATTTT; cdr3_aa: CASSPTTDTQYF
v_call: TRBV20-1; j_call: TRBJ1-1; clone_size: many; d_call: .; cdr3_nt: TGCAGTGCTAGAGATCCGCAGGGCTGGTGGGACACTGAAGCTTTCTTT; cdr3_aa: CSARDPQGWWDTEAFF
v_call: TRBV25-1; j_call: TRBJ2-1; clone_size: many; d_call: .; cdr3_nt: TGTGCCAGCAGTGAGGGCGGCCCTGAGCAGTTCTTC; cdr3_aa: CASSEGGPEQFF
v_call: TRBV27; j_call: TRBJ2-6; clone_size: .; d_call: .; cdr3_nt: TGTGCCAGCAATCGCTCTGGGGCCAACGTCCTGACTTTC; cdr3_aa: CASNRSGANVLTF
v_call: TRBV5-1; j_call: TRBJ1-1; clone_size: many; d_call: TRBD1; cdr3_nt: TGCGCCAGCTGGGGGGACAGGGGCGAGAACACTGAAGCTTTCTTT; cdr3_aa: CASWGDRGENTEAFF
v_call: TRBV12-3/TRBV12-4; j_call: TRBJ1-2; clone_size: many; d_call: .; cdr3_nt: TGTGCCAGCAGTATAAGCCGGGACGCTAATGGCTACACCTTC; cdr3_aa: CASSISRDANGYTF
v_call: TRBV6-5; j_call: TRBJ2-6; clone_size: many; d_call: .; cdr3_nt: TGTGCCAGTGCGGGGGCCGGGGCCAACGTCCTGACTTTC; cdr3_aa: CASAGAGANVLTF
v_call: TRBV4-1; j_call: TRBJ2-3; clone_size: many; d_call: .; cdr3_nt: TGCGCCAGCAGCCGACTAGAGGGCACAGATACGCAGTATTTT; cdr3_aa: CASSRLEGTDTQYF
v_call: TRBV7-2; j_call: TRBJ1-4; clone_size: many; d_call: .; cdr3_nt: TGTGCCAGCAGCTTAGAAGCAACTAATGAAAAACTGTTTTTT; cdr3_aa: CASSLEATNEKLFF
v_call: TRBV30; j_call: TRBJ1-2; clone_size: many; d_call: .; cdr3_nt: TGTGCCTGGGACCGCCGGAGCTATGGCTACACCTTC; cdr3_aa: CAWDRRSYGYTF
v_call: TRBV5-1; j_call: TRBJ1-6; clone_size: many; d_call: .; cdr3_nt: TGCGCCAGCAGCTTGCGGACCGCGGATTCACCCCTCCACTTT; cdr3_aa: CASSLRTADSPLHF
v_call: TRBV9; j_call: TRBJ2-7; clone_size: many; d_call: .; cdr3_nt: TGTGCCAGCAGCGTAGGAGGCGCCCTCTCCTACGAGCAGTACTTC; cdr3_aa: CASSVGGALSYEQYF
v_call: TRBV6-2/TRBV6-3; j_call: TRBJ2-3; clone_size: many; d_call: .; cdr3_nt: TGTGCCAGCAAACAGCTCTTTTACACAGATACGCAGTATTTT; cdr3_aa: CASKQLFYTDTQYF
v_call: TRBV5-6; j_call: TRBJ1-1; clone_size: many; d_call: TRBD1; cdr3_nt: TGTGCCAGCAGCAGAGGACAGGGTGAGACTGAAGCTTTCTTT; cdr3_aa: CASSRGQGETEAFF
v_call: TRBV6-2/TRBV6-3; j_call: TRBJ2-7; clone_size: many; d_call: TRBD1; cdr3_nt: TGTGCCAGCGCGACAGGGGAAGGAGGCGAGCAGTACTTC; cdr3_aa: CASATGEGGEQYF
v_call: TRBV20-1; j_call: TRBJ2-1; clone_size: many; d_call: TRBD1; cdr3_nt: TGCAGTGCGTCCGGGACAGGGGGTAATGAGCAGTTCTTC; cdr3_aa: CSASGTGGNEQFF
v_call: TRBV7-2; j_call: TRBJ1-3; clone_size: many; d_call: .; cdr3_nt: TGTGCCAGCAGCTTACAGGTCTGGAGCTCTGGAAACACCATATATTTT; cdr3_aa: CASSLQVWSSGNTIYF